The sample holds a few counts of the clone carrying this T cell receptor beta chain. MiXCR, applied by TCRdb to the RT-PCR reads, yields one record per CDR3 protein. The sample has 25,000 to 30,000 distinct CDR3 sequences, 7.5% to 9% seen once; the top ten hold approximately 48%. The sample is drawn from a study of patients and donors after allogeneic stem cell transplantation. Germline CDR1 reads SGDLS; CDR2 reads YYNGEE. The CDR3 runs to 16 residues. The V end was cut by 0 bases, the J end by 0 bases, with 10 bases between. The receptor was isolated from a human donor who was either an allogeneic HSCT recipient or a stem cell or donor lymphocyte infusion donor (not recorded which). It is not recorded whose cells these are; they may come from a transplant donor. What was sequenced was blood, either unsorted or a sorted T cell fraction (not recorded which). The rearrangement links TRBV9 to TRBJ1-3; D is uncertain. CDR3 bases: TGTGCCAGCAGCGTAGGACCTCAGAGCTCTGGAAACACCATATATTTT. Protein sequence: CASSVGPQSSGNTIYF.